The clone carrying this TCR beta chain was recorded many times. Its antigen is unidentified. CDR3 length: 15 amino acids. Germline CDR1 is SGHRS and CDR2 is YFSETQ. J was trimmed by 10 bases and V by 7 bases; bases with no gene match: 17. MiXCR, applied by TCRdb to the 5' RACE reads, yields one record per CDR3 protein. Altogether 150,000 to 200,000 distinct CDR3 sequences are present, 9.5% to 13% being singletons, with the ten largest covering 3.5% to 4%. The record originates from a study of T-cell memory formation after mild COVID-19. Study conclusions and caveats: Those CD4+ clones that contracted were mainly in CM and EM (CD8+ ones in EMRA). Later expanders leaned CD4+, whereas day 15 to 85 contracting clones were balanced CD4/CD8.

The clonotype was recovered from a man between 18 and 29 years old who had mild COVID-19 (a few samples of this study predate the infection). Cell type and time point are not known. The V and J genes are TRBV5-1 and TRBJ2-1; 7 bases match TRBD2. Sequencing was carried out using PBMCs or a T cell subset sorted from them (not recorded which). CDR3 amino acids: CASALAADPLGEQFF. CDR3 nucleotides: TGCGCCAGCGCCCTAGCGGCCGATCCCCTCGGGGAGCAGTTCTTC.